Following are 7 T cell receptor beta chains from one sample sequenced in a study of vaccination effects on CD4 cells after COVID-19. Viral peptide pools were used in the ViraFEST assay to expand antigen-specific CD4+ T cells, and sequencing came afterward. CD4+ T cell isolation took place after about 11 days of culture. The vaccine given was either BNT162b2 or mRNA-1273, in two doses. These receptors' targets are unknown. TCRdb's table, derived via immunoSEQ multiplex PCR, lists solely in-frame clones and lacks some. The data contain tens of thousands of clones, over 80% of them singletons. Sequenced here: CD4+ T cells from PBMCs cultured with SARS-CoV-2 spike peptides, sampled after COVID-19 vaccination. The receptors were sampled from a human donor who received a COVID-19 vaccine. Some clones in this sample may be carry-over from other donors' samples.

This clone has just a few counts. The same CDR3 also results from other DNA sequences found in this sample. V usage is TRBV6-5 and J usage is TRBJ1-5; TRBD1 aligns across 9 bases. Unmatched junction bases numbered 6, after V lost 4 bases and J lost 2 bases. This CDR3 is 16 amino acids long. Germline V gene data show CDR1 as MNHEY and CDR2 as SVGAGI. DNA for the CDR3: TGTGCCAGCAGTTCTTTGGGACAGGGCGGCAATCAGCCCCAGCATTTT. As protein: CASSSLGQGGNQPQHF.

This chain uses TRBV28 with TRBJ2-4; D is unresolved. The CDR3 covers 15 residues. Trimming removed 7 bases at V and 0 bases at J, with 13 bases between. CDR1 is MDHEN, CDR2 SYDVKM, per germline. CDR3 nucleotide sequence: TGTGCCAGCACACGGGCGAAACTAGCCAAAAACATTCAGTACTTC. It translates to CASTRAKLAKNIQYF.

V and J are TRBV30 and TRBJ1-1; no clear D gene. The V gene's germline CDR1 is GTSNPN and CDR2 SVGIG (reference sequence). V dropped 4 bases and J dropped 6 bases, with 12 bases sitting between them. The CDR3 has 12 residues. In DNA form, the CDR3 reads TGTGCCTGGACGAGGTTGTGGGCTGAAGCTTTCTTT. Translated: CAWTRLWAEAFF.

V and J are TRBV29-1 and TRBJ2-2; TRBD1 is a possible D gene (5 bases). The CDR3 contains 13 residues. Between the trimmed V and J ends, which lost 4 bases and 2 bases, there was a span of 8 bases. Germline V gene data show CDR1 as SQVTM and CDR2 as ANQGSEA. The CDR3 nucleotides are TGCAGCGTTGGGACACTAAACACCGGGGAGCTGTTTTTT. This encodes CSVGTLNTGELFF.

The chain recombines TRBV24-1 with TRBJ2-5, with 8 bases matching TRBD1. Unmatched junction bases numbered 8, after V lost 3 bases and J lost 3 bases. Germline CDR1 and CDR2: KGHDR and SFDVKD. This CDR3 has 16 residues. In DNA form, the CDR3 reads TGTGCCACCAGTGATCTTGGACAGGGCGGGGAAGAGACCCAGTACTTC. Its protein is CATSDLGQGGEETQYF.

The chain has TRBV6-4 and TRBJ1-4, with 7 bases aligning to TRBD1. The CDR3 is 14 amino acids. Germline V CDR1 and CDR2: MRHNA, SNTAGT. V shed 8 bases and J 8 bases; nucleotides not matched to a gene: 11. CDR3 DNA: TGTGCCAGCCCGAGGGGGGCAGGGGGAGAAAAACTGTTTTTT. The encoded protein is CASPRGAGGEKLFF.

The V call is TRBV6-5, the J call TRBJ1-4; 7 bases fit TRBD1. Germline V lookup: CDR1 MNHEY, CDR2 SVGAGI. V shed 6 bases, J shed 6 bases, and the junction held 10 bases outside the gene matches. The CDR3 spans 15 residues. CDR3 residues: CASRSSTGWDEKLFF. DNA for the CDR3: TGTGCCAGCAGATCCTCGACAGGGTGGGATGAAAAACTGTTTTTT.